This T cell receptor (beta chain) was sequenced for a study of beta chain features in type 1 diabetes. Study results and limitations: Among all four CD4+ subsets, Type 1 diabetes patients had TCRB CDR3s that were moderately but significantly shorter.

TCRB transcripts that were expressed got sequenced, as all of the isolated RNA had been reverse transcribed. There were 3.5 million to 4.5 million reads on average in the naive, central memory and regulatory T cell samples. The protocol was immunoSEQ multiplex PCR, while the TCRdb copy is restricted to in-frame clones and leaves out a portion. The table has 250,000 to 350,000 clones, 8% to 13% seen once. Germline CDR1 reads SGDLS; CDR2 reads YYNGEE. The CDR3 length is 14 residues. V gave up 4 bases and J gave up 2 bases, with 11 bases separating them. Concerning this clone itself: What it recognizes is unknown.

The specimen sequenced was naive CD4+ T cells from blood. This TCR derives from a young woman in good health. This chain connects TRBV9 to TRBJ2-3; a weak D match, TRBD2 (5 bases). CDR3 in amino acids: CASSRSGNTDTQYF. The CDR3 DNA is TGTGCCAGCAGCAGAAGCGGAAACACAGATACGCAGTATTTT.